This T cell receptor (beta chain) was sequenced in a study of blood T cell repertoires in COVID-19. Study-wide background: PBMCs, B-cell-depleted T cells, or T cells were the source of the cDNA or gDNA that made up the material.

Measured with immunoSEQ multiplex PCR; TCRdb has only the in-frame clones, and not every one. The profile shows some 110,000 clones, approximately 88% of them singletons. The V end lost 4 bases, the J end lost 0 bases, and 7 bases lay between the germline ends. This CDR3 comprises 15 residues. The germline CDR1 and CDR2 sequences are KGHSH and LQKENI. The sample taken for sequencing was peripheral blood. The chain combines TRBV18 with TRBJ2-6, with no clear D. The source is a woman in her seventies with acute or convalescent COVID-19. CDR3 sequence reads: CASSLRSSGANVLTF. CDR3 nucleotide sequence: TGTGCCAGCTCACTACGGAGCTCTGGGGCCAACGTCCTGACTTTC.